Presented here are 28 T cell receptor beta chains from one specimen sequenced in a study of cytomegalovirus exposure and HLA in healthy donors. 60 Vbeta and 13 Jbeta primers were used in PCR. The protocol was immunoSEQ multiplex PCR, while the TCRdb copy is restricted to in-frame clones and leaves out a portion. This sample has about 100,000 clones, with 10% found just once. Sequencing was done on a sample of PBMCs. The receptors come from a man aged 35-49 years in good health and CMV-seropositive.

This chain uses TRBV6-4 with TRBJ2-7; possibly TRBD1 for D (6 bases). V lost 6 bases and J lost 3, with 15 bases in between. The CDR3 is made up of 14 amino acids. Germline CDR1 MRHNA, CDR2 SNTAGT. The CDR3 coding sequence is TGTGCCAGCAGGACAGGTCCCAATTACTACGAGCAGTACTTC. Its translation is CASRTGPNYYEQYF.

This clone has only a few counts. This chain connects TRBV2 to TRBJ2-5, with 8 nucleotides matching TRBD1. Per germline, CDR1 SNHLY and CDR2 FYNNEI. The J segment lost 1 base and the V segment lost 8 bases, leaving 3 bases of the junction unmatched. The CDR3 sequence is 13 residues long. CDR3 amino acids: CASYQGAQETQYF. In nucleotides, the CDR3 is TGTGCCAGCTATCAGGGGGCCCAAGAGACCCAGTACTTC.

V is TRBV6-1 and J is TRBJ2-5, with 7 bases that match TRBD2. Germline lookup yields CDR1 MNHNS and CDR2 SASEGT. This CDR3 has 15 amino acids. V trimming: 7 bases; J trimming: 5 bases; junction bases outside the gene matches: 13. CDR3: CASTPLGGEIETQYF. DNA for the CDR3: TGTGCCAGCACTCCCTTGGGGGGGGAGATTGAGACCCAGTACTTC.

There are a few counts of this clone. J is TRBJ2-1 and V is TRBV10-3; TRBD1 agrees at 8 bases. The trim removed 11 bases at V and 4 bases at J, leaving 7 bases unmatched. There are 13 residues in the CDR3. CDR1 and CDR2 from the germline V gene are ENHRY and SYGVKD. The CDR3 DNA sequence: TGTGCCTCTCGAGGGACAGGATACAATGAGCAGTTCTTC. Translating gives CASRGTGYNEQFF.

This rearrangement joins TRBV28 to TRBJ1-5, with 7 bases lining up with TRBD1. This CDR3 has 14 amino acids. The germline V gene has CDR1 MDHEN and CDR2 SYDVKM. V was clipped by 3 bases and J by 6 bases; unmatched bases: 5. The CDR3 sequence: CASSFDRVGQPQHF. CDR3 in DNA: TGTGCCAGCAGTTTCGACAGGGTCGGTCAGCCCCAGCATTTT.

The V gene is TRBV11-3, the J gene TRBJ2-5; D is uncertain. This CDR3 contains 13 residues. Germline values: CDR1 SGHNT, CDR2 YENEEA. The ends were cut back, 3 bases at V and 5 bases at J, with 10 bases in the middle. CDR3 sequence (DNA): TGTGCCAGCAGCTTTACCCGGTCGGAGACCCAGTACTTC. It encodes CASSFTRSETQYF.

This clone was observed at least ten times. V usage is TRBV5-4 and J usage is TRBJ1-4; D is undetermined. CDR1 is SGHNT, CDR2 YYREEE, per germline (reference sequence). The CDR3 contains 16 residues. V dropped 1 base and J dropped 0 bases, with 10 bases sitting between them. The CDR3 is CASSLRVGTTNEKLFF. The CDR3 DNA sequence: TGTGCCAGCAGCTTGCGTGTGGGCACAACTAATGAAAAACTGTTTTTT.

As for this clone: An end of the junction does not agree with germline; a read error may underlie this. The rearrangement links TRBV2 to TRBJ1-5, with D possibly being TRBD1 (5 bases). The CDR3 has 13 residues. Germline values: CDR1 SNHLY, CDR2 FYNNEI. CDR3 DNA: TGTGCCAGCAGGGAAGGGGAGGGAAAGCCCCAGCATTTT. As protein: CASREGEGKPQHF.

This clone showed up just a few times. The gene calls are TRBV6-1 and TRBJ2-2, with a possible D match to TRBD2 (6 bases). With 11 bases removed from V and 2 bases from J, the gap between germline ends came to 15 bases. Germline values: CDR1 MNHNS, CDR2 SASEGT. This CDR3 contains 14 residues. The CDR3 sequence is CAATGTLNTGELFF. The CDR3 DNA reads TGTGCCGCAACCGGGACTCTTAACACCGGGGAGCTGTTTTTT.

The chain has TRBV25-1 and TRBJ2-5, with TRBD1 identical over 8 bases. This CDR3 comprises 16 residues. Germline V gene data show CDR1 as MGHDK and CDR2 as SYGVNS. Losses at the gene ends were 5 bases for V and 0 bases for J; bases not matched to a gene: 8. The CDR3 DNA sequence: TGTGCCAGCAGTCCTCGGACAGGGTGGAACCAAGAGACCCAGTACTTC. This translates into CASSPRTGWNQETQYF. The full variable domain, in which reference TRBV25-1 and TRBJ2-5 provide the parts outside the CDR3, is EADIYQTPRYLVIGTGKKITLECSQTMGHDKMYWYQQDPGMELHLIHYSYGVNSTEKGDLSSESTVSRIRTEHFPLTLESARPSHTSQYLCASSPRTGWNQETQYFGPGTRLLVL.

This clone has a handful of counts. This sequence joins TRBV4-3 and TRBJ1-3; TRBD1 is a possible D gene (6 bases). The CDR3 is made up of 15 amino acids. Germline loops: CDR1 LGHNA, CDR2 YSLEER. The V end was cut by 0 bases, the J end by 3 bases, with 9 bases between. The DNA for the CDR3 is TGCGCCAGCAGCCAAGAAAGGACAGATGGAAACACCATATATTTT. Amino acid sequence: CASSQERTDGNTIYF.

The chain carries TRBV27 and TRBJ2-1; weak D call: TRBD2 (5 bases). Germline values: CDR1 MNHEY, CDR2 SMNVEV (reference sequence). This CDR3 comprises 12 residues. Trimming took off 6 bases at V and 8 bases at J, with 11 bases between the two ends. This chain's CDR3 is CASSLASYEQFF. CDR3 DNA sequence: TGTGCCAGCAGCCTCGCTAGCTATGAGCAGTTCTTC.

The rearrangement links TRBV11-3 to TRBJ2-7; D may be TRBD2 (6 bases). Germline-derived CDR1 and CDR2 are SGHNT and YENEEA. Trimming stripped 5 bases from V and 4 bases from J, with 18 bases between. There are 15 residues in the CDR3. CDR3 protein: CASSPDGGRWYEQYF. The DNA for the CDR3 is TGTGCCAGCAGCCCCGATGGGGGGAGATGGTACGAGCAGTACTTC.

In its sample, this clone was seen a few times. This chain connects TRBV2 to TRBJ2-3, with 8 bases identical to TRBD1. CDR1 is SNHLY, CDR2 FYNNEI, per germline. J was trimmed by 0 bases and V by 10 bases; bases with no gene match: 6. This CDR3 spans 14 amino acids. For the CDR3, the DNA is TGTGCCACTCAGAGGACAGGGAGCACAGATACGCAGTATTTT. It translates to CATQRTGSTDTQYF.

V gene TRBV7-6 combines with J gene TRBJ2-7, with a tentative D call TRBD1 (6 bases). Germline V gives CDR1 SGHVS, CDR2 FNYEAQ. This CDR3 has 14 amino acids. Between the trimmed V and J ends, which lost 0 bases and 6 bases, there was a span of 12 bases. In DNA form, the CDR3 reads TGTGCCAGCAGCTTAGCCAGCGGCAGGGGCGAGCAGTACTTC. Translation: CASSLASGRGEQYF.

The CDR3 loop reads CASTTGTPATNEQFF. CDR3 bases: TGCGCCAGCACTACCGGGACTCCCGCTACCAATGAGCAGTTCTTC. The V call is TRBV5-1, the J call TRBJ2-1; the D gene is possibly TRBD2 (6 bases). CDR1 and CDR2 (germline): SGHRS, YFSETQ. The length of the CDR3 is 15 residues. Trimming left V 6 bases short and J 6 bases short, with 19 bases between.

The V call is TRBV29-1, the J call TRBJ1-5, with TRBD1 matching over 10 bases. Germline V gene data show CDR1 as SQVTM and CDR2 as ANQGSEA. J gave up 5 bases and V 4 bases, and 2 bases lay outside the gene matches. The CDR3 is 13 amino acids. CDR3 loop: CSVGQGADQPQHF. The CDR3 DNA is TGCAGCGTTGGACAGGGGGCTGATCAGCCCCAGCATTTT.

This clone occurred a few times. The chain has TRBV7-2 and TRBJ1-5; D ambiguous. Deletions cut 3 bases from V and 10 bases from J, with 13 bases between. The CDR3 totals 13 residues. The germline gives CDR1 SGHTA, CDR2 FQGNSA. The CDR3 bases are TGTGCCAGCAGCTTGATGGTTGGGAGCCCCCAGCATTTT. Protein: CASSLMVGSPQHF. Looking up the rest from reference TRBV7-2 and TRBJ1-5 gives the full variable domain: GAGVSQSPSNKVTEKGKDVELRCDPISGHTALYWYRQSLGQGLEFLIYFQGNSAPDKSGLPSDRFSAERTGGSVSTLTIQRTQQEDSAVYLCASSLMVGSPQHFGDGTRLSIL.

This clone was observed a handful of times. The V call is TRBV5-6, the J call TRBJ2-2; 9 bases are a match to TRBD2. In germline, CDR1 is SGHDT, CDR2 YYEEEE. The CDR3 totals 14 residues. After removal of 2 bases from V and 9 bases from J, the junction contained 5 bases not matched to a gene. The CDR3 loop is CASSFFSGGRELFF. The CDR3 nucleotides are TGTGCCAGCAGCTTCTTTAGCGGGGGAAGGGAGCTGTTTTTT.

V gene TRBV29-1 combines with J gene TRBJ2-3; 10 bases agree with TRBD2. Germline V gene data show CDR1 as SQVTM and CDR2 as ANQGSEA. This CDR3 contains 14 residues. Trimming removed 1 base from V and 3 bases from J; junction bases left unmatched: 1. The CDR3 DNA follows: TGCAGCGTTGAAGGGACTAGCGGTACAGATACGCAGTATTTT. It codes for CSVEGTSGTDTQYF.

The chain links TRBV4-1 to TRBJ2-1; TRBD2 matches 8 bases. Per the germline V gene, CDR1 is MGHRA and CDR2 is YSYEKL. The CDR3 spans 18 residues. The trim removed 1 base at V and 3 bases at J, leaving 11 bases unmatched. In DNA, the CDR3 is TGCGCCAGCAGCCAAGGGTCCCCGACTAGCGTCGTCTACAATGAGCAGTTCTTC. Translation gives CASSQGSPTSVVYNEQFF.

This clone was counted once. CDR3: CASSSTSGPGTDTQYF. As DNA, the CDR3 is TGTGCCAGCAGCTCGACTAGCGGGCCCGGCACAGATACGCAGTATTTT. This chain joins TRBV7-9 and TRBJ2-3; the match to TRBD2 covers 10 bases. The V segment lost 4 bases and the J segment 1 base; nucleotides outside the gene matches: 5. Germline CDR1 is SEHNR and CDR2 is FQNEAQ (reference sequence). The CDR3 spans 16 residues. The full variable domain, its missing parts supplied by reference TRBV7-9 and TRBJ2-3, is DTGVSQNPRHKITKRGQNVTFRCDPISEHNRLYWYRQTLGQGPEFLTYFQNEAQLEKSRLLSDRFSAERPKGSFSTLEIQRTEQGDSAMYLCASSSTSGPGTDTQYFGPGTRLTVL.

The rearrangement links TRBV5-5 to TRBJ1-5, with D unclear. The V and J ends lost 0 bases and 5 bases respectively, with 6 bases between them. Germline values: CDR1 SGHKS, CDR2 YYEKEE (reference sequence). The CDR3 is 13 amino acids. The CDR3, as DNA: TGTGCCAGCAGCTTGGACAGCCATCAGCCCCAGCATTTT. Translated, it gives CASSLDSHQPQHF.

The V call is TRBV27, the J call TRBJ2-1; TRBD2 aligns across 7 bases. The CDR3 is made up of 12 amino acids. In germline, CDR1 is MNHEY, CDR2 SMNVEV (reference sequence). J gave up 8 bases and V 2 bases, and 0 bases lay outside the gene matches. The CDR3 protein is CASSLGRDEQFF. CDR3 coding DNA: TGTGCCAGCAGTTTAGGGAGGGATGAGCAGTTCTTC.

V usage is TRBV4-1 and J usage is TRBJ1-1; D may be TRBD1 (5 bases). CDR3 length equals 16 residues. CDR1 MGHRA and CDR2 YSYEKL come from the germline V gene. Trimming left V 6 bases short and J 1 base short, with 18 bases between. This CDR3 is CASRSPAGGTNTEAFF. The CDR3 bases are TGCGCCAGCAGATCCCCGGCTGGGGGGACGAACACTGAAGCTTTCTTT.

Details on this clone: A junction boundary mismatches the germline segment, possibly from a read error. The J gene is TRBJ2-7, the V gene TRBV6-1, with 7 bases that match TRBD2. The CDR3 length is 16 residues. Germline V gene data show CDR1 as MNHNS and CDR2 as SASEGT. The CDR3 DNA follows: TGTGCCAGCAGCGAAGGCGGCGGGGGACTCGGGGACGAGCAGTACTTC. This sequence encodes CASSEGGGGLGDEQYF.

The chain couples TRBV7-9 to TRBJ1-1; no reliable D call. V lost 1 base, J lost 0 bases, and 6 bases lay in between. Germline values: CDR1 SEHNR, CDR2 FQNEAQ (reference sequence). This CDR3 has 14 residues. The CDR3 loop is CASSLGLMNTEAFF. CDR3 DNA sequence: TGTGCCAGCAGCTTAGGGCTGATGAACACTGAAGCTTTCTTT.

This clone was observed a few times. This chain links TRBV29-1 with TRBJ2-6; tentative D call: TRBD1 (5 bases). The CDR3 extends over 15 amino acids. Trimming pared 6 bases from V and 1 base from J, leaving 13 bases between. Germline values: CDR1 SQVTM, CDR2 ANQGSEA. CDR3 loop: CSVAQGASGANVLTF. DNA for the CDR3: TGCAGCGTGGCGCAGGGTGCGTCTGGGGCCAACGTCCTGACTTTC.